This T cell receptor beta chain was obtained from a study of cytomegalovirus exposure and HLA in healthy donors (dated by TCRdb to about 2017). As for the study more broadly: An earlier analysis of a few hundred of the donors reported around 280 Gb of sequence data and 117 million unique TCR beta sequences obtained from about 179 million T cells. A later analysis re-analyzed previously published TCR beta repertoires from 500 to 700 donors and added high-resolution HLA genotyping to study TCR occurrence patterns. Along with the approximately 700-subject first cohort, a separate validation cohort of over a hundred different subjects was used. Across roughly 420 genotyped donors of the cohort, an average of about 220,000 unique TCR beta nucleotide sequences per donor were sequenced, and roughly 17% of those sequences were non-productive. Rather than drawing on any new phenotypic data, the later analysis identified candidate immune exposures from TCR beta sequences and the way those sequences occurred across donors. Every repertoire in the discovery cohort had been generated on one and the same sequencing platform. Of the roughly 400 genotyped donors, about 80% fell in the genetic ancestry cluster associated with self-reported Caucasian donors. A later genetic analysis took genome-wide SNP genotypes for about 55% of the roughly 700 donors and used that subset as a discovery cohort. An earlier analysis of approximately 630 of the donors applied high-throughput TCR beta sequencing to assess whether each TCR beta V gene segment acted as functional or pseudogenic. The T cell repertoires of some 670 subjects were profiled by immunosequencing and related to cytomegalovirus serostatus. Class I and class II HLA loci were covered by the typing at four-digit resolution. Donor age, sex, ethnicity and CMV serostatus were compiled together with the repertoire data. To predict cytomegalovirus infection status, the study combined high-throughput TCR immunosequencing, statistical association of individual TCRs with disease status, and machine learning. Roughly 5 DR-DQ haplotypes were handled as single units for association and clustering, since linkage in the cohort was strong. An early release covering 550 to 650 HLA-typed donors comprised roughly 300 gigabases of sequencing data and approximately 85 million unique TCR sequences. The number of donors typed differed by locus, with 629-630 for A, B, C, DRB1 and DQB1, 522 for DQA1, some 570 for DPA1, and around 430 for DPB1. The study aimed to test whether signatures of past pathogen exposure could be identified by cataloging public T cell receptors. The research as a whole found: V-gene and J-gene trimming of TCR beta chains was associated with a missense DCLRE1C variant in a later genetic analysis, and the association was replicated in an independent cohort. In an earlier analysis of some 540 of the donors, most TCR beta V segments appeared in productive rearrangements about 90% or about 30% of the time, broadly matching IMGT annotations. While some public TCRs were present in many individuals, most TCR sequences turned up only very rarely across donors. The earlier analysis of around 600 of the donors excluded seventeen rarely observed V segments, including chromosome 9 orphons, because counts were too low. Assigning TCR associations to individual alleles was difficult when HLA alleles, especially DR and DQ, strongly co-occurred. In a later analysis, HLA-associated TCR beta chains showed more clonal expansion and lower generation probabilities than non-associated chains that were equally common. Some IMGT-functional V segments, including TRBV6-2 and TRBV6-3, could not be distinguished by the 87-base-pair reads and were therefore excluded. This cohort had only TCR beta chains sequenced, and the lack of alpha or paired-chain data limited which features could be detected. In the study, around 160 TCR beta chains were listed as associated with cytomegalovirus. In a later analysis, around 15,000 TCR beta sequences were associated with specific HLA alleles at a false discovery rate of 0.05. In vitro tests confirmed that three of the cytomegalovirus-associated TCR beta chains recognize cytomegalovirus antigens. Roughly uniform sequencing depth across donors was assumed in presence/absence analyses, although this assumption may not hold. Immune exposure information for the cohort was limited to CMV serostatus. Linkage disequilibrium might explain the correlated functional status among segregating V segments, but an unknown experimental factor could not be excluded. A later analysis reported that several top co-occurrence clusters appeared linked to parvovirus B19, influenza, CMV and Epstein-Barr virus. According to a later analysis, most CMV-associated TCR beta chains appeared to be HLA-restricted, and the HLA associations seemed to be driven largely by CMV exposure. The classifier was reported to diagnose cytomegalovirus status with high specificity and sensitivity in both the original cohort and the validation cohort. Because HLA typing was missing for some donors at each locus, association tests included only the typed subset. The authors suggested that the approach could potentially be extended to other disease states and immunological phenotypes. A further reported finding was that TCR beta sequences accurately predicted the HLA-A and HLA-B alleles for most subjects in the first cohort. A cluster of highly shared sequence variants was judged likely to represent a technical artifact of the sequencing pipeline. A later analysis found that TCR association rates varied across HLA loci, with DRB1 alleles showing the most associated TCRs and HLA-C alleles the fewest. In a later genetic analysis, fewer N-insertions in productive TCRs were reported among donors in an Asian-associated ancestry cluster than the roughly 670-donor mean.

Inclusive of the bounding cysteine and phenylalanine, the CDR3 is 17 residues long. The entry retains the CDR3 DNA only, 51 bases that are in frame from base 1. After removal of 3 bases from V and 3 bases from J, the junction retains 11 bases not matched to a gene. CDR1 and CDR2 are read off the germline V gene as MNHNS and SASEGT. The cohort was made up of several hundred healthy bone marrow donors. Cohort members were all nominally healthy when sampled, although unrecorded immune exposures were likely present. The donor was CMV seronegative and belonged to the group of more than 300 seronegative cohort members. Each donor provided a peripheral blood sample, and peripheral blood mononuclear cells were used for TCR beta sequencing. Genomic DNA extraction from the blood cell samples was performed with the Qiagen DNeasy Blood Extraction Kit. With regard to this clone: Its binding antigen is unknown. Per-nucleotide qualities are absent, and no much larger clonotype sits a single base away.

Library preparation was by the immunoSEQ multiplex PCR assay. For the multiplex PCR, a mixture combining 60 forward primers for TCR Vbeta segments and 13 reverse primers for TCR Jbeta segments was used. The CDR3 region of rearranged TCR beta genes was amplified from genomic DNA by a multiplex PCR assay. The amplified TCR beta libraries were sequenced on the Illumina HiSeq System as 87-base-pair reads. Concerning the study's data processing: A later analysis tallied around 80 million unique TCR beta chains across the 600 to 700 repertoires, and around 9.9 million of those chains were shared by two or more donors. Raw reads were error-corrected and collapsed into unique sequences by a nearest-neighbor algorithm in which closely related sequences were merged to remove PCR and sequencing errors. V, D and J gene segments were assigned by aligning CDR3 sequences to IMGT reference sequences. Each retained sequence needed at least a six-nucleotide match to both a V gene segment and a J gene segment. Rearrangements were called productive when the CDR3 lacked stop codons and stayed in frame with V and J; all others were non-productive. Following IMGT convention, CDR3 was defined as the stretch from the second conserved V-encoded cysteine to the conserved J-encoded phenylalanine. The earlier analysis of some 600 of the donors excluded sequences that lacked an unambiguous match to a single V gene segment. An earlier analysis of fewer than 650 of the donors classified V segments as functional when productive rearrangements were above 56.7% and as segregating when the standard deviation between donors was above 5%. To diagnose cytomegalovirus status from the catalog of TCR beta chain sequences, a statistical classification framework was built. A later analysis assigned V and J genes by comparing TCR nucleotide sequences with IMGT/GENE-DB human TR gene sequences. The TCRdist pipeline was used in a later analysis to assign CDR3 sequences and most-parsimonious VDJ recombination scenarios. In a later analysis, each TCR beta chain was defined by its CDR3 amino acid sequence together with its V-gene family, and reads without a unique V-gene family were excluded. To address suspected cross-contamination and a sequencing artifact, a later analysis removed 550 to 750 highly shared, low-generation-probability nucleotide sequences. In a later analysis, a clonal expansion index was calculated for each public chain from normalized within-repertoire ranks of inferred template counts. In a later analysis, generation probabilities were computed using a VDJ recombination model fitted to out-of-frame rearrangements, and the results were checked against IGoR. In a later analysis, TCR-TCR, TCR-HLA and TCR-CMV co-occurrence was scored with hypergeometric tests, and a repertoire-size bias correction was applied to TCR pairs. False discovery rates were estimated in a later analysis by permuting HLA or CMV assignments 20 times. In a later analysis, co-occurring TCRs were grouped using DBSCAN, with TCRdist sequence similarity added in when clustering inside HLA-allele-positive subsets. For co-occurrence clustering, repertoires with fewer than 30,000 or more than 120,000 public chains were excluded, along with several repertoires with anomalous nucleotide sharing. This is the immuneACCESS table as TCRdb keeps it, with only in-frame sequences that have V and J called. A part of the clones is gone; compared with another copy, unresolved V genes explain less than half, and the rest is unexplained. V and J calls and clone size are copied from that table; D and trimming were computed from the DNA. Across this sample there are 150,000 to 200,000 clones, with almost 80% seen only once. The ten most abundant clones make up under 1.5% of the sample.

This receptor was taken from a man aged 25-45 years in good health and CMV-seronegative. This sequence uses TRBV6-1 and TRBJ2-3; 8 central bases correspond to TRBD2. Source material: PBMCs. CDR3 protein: CASSEPRTSKGTDTQYF. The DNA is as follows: TGTGCCAGCAGTGAGCCGAGGACTAGCAAAGGGACAGATACGCAGTATTTT.